Shown below are 18 T cell receptor beta chains from a single sample sequenced in a study of T cell repertoires in cytomegalovirus infection. TCRdb independently ran MiXCR on the reads; one entry per CDR3 protein. The sample holds some 270,000 distinct CDR3 sequences, over 15% seen once. The sample consisted of CD8+ T cells from PBMCs. These receptors originate from a human donor in good health (CMV status not recorded). Some clones in this sample may be carry-over from other donors' samples.

Comments on this clonotype: This clone may be a read error of a much larger clone one base away. This chain joins TRBV2 and TRBJ2-5, with D possibly matching TRBD1 (6 bases). CDR1 is SNHLY and CDR2 is FYNNEI in the germline V gene. The CDR3 length is 14 residues. Written as DNA, the CDR3 is TGTGCCAGCTTGGACAGAGGCCCCCAAGAGGCCCAGTACTTC. It specifies CASLDRGPQEAQYF.

This chain connects TRBV11-3 to TRBJ1-1; D remains unclear. V was shortened by 5 bases and J by 0 bases, with 13 bases between the two germline ends. This CDR3 region has 15 residues. CDR1 is SGHNT, CDR2 YENEEA, per germline. CDR3 amino acids: CASSHREQLNTEAFF. CDR3 DNA: TGTGCCAGCAGCCATCGCGAACAGTTGAACACTGAAGCTTTCTTT.

This clonotype was seen many times. The J gene is TRBJ2-2, the V gene TRBV7-2; tentative D call: TRBD2 (5 bases). CDR3 length: 17 residues. V was trimmed by 1 base and J by 1 base, leaving 13 bases between them. Looked up from germline, CDR1 is SGHTA and CDR2 is FQGNSA. CDR3 region: CASSLEVRGRNTGELFF. CDR3 DNA sequence: TGTGCCAGCAGCTTAGAAGTACGAGGGAGGAACACCGGGGAGCTGTTTTTT.

The chain has TRBV6-5 and TRBJ2-3; perhaps TRBD2 as D (6 bases). V lost 0 bases to trimming and J lost 4 bases, with 14 bases between them. Germline CDR1 and CDR2: MNHEY and SVGAGI. CDR3 length equals 16 residues. The CDR3 protein is CASSYSGTRNADTQYF. CDR3 nucleotide sequence: TGTGCCAGCAGTTACTCAGGGACTCGTAATGCAGATACGCAGTATTTT.

This clonotype was seen a single time. The gene calls are TRBV4-1 and TRBJ2-1; 7 nucleotides match TRBD2. CDR3 size: 15 residues. V was clipped by 2 bases and J by 2 bases; unmatched bases: 3. Germline CDR1 and CDR2: MGHRA and YSYEKL. CDR3 sequence (DNA): TGCGCCAGCAGCCAATTCGGGGGGACCTACAATGAGCAGTTCTTC. This codes for CASSQFGGTYNEQFF.

J is TRBJ2-3 and V is TRBV3-1, with D uncertain. Trimming cost V 2 bases and J 1 base, with 7 bases left between them. CDR1 and CDR2 (germline): LGHDT, YNNKEL (reference sequence). The CDR3 totals 14 residues. DNA for the CDR3: TGTGCCAGCAGCCAATCTATGGGCACAGATACGCAGTATTTT. It codes for CASSQSMGTDTQYF.

In its sample, this clonotype was seen many times. The chain carries TRBV7-2 and TRBJ1-1; D is possibly TRBD1 (6 bases). The V end was cut by 5 bases, the J end by 3 bases, with 16 bases between. Looked up from germline, CDR1 is SGHTA and CDR2 is FQGNSA. This CDR3 has 15 amino acids. The CDR3 sequence is CASSPETNRDTEAFF. DNA for the CDR3: TGTGCCAGCAGCCCGGAGACAAACAGGGACACTGAAGCTTTCTTT.

V and J are TRBV7-6 and TRBJ2-2; 8 bases are shared with TRBD2. Germline CDR1 is SGHVS and CDR2 is FNYEAQ. This CDR3 has 16 amino acids. V gave up 3 bases and J gave up 2 bases; unmatched junction bases: 5. The DNA for the CDR3 is TGTGCCAGCAGCTTTAGCGGGGACCTAAACACCGGGGAGCTGTTTTTT. This encodes CASSFSGDLNTGELFF.

This clonotype occurred a few times. The chain joins TRBV4-1 to TRBJ1-2; TRBD1 agrees at 7 bases. Per the germline V gene, CDR1 is MGHRA and CDR2 is YSYEKL. The CDR3 loop spans 17 amino acids. V lost 0 bases and J lost 0; bases outside the gene matches: 7. Here the CDR3 reads CASSQDWFQGANYGYTF. The CDR3 nucleotides are TGCGCCAGCAGCCAAGATTGGTTCCAGGGGGCTAACTATGGCTACACCTTC.

The chain employs TRBV28 and TRBJ2-1, with 10 bases aligning to TRBD1. The V gene end was trimmed by 2 bases and the J gene end by 9 bases; junction bases not matched to a gene: 10. The V gene's germline CDR1 is MDHEN and CDR2 SYDVKM. The CDR3 runs to 16 residues. CDR3 in amino acids: CASSLRPGQGIFEQFF. CDR3 sequence (DNA): TGTGCCAGCAGTTTAAGGCCGGGACAGGGGATTTTTGAGCAGTTCTTC.

This chain connects TRBV7-6 to TRBJ2-7; 8 bases fit TRBD1. The CDR3 runs to 15 residues. V lost 1 base, J lost 4 bases, and 6 bases stayed unmatched. Looked up from germline, CDR1 is SGHVS and CDR2 is FNYEAQ. The CDR3, as DNA: TGTGCCAGCAGCTTAGATCCGGGACAGGCGTACGAGCAGTACTTC. Residues: CASSLDPGQAYEQYF.

As concerns this clonotype: It is likely a read error, because the conserved phenylalanine at the end of the CDR3 is missing. The DNA is left out, because the CDR3 cannot be placed on it with certainty; the CDR3 is given as TCRdb lists it. The chain employs TRBV6-6 and TRBJ2-7; the table names TRBD1, a call not compared with the DNA. Germline-derived CDR1 and CDR2 are MNHNY and SVGAGI (reference sequence). The CDR3 has 14 residues if both end residues are counted. This CDR3 is CASSHQSRDRGFRL.

This clonotype was seen more than once but under ten times. The CDR3 here is CASSESLAGGYGELFF. The DNA for the CDR3 is TGTGCCAGCAGTGAATCACTAGCGGGGGGTTACGGGGAGCTGTTTTTT. The V and J genes are TRBV2 and TRBJ2-2; 12 nucleotides line up with TRBD2. After removal of 2 bases from V and 7 bases from J, the junction contained 5 bases not matched to a gene. The germline V gene has CDR1 SNHLY and CDR2 FYNNEI. This CDR3 has 16 residues.

This clonotype occurred a few times. This chain links TRBV6-1 with TRBJ2-2; D remains ambiguous. The CDR3 contains 12 residues. The V and J ends lost 7 bases and 0 bases respectively, with 3 bases between them. Germline lookup yields CDR1 MNHNS and CDR2 SASEGT. The chain's CDR3 is CASTANTGELFF. CDR3 coding DNA: TGTGCCAGCACCGCGAACACCGGGGAGCTGTTTTTT.

This clonotype occurred a few times. V is TRBV20-1 and J is TRBJ2-1, with 7 nucleotides matching TRBD2. The CDR3 has 15 residues. Trimming at V came to 4 bases and at J to 0 bases, leaving 6 bases not matched to a gene. Germline V gene data show CDR1 as DFQATT and CDR2 as SNEGSKA (reference sequence). The chain's CDR3 is CSAMSGASSYNEQFF. The CDR3 region has the DNA TGCAGTGCTATGAGCGGGGCCAGCTCCTACAATGAGCAGTTCTTC.

This clonotype was found many times. V and J are TRBV28 and TRBJ2-3, with 12 bases fitting TRBD2. The CDR3 loop spans 16 amino acids. The V and J ends lost 7 bases and 4 bases, in that order; junction bases with no gene match: 9. Per the germline V gene, CDR1 is MDHEN and CDR2 is SYDVKM. The CDR3 DNA reads as TGTGCCAGCACCGAACCTCCTAGCGGGGGGGCAGATACGCAGTATTTT. Its protein product is CASTEPPSGGADTQYF.

This clonotype was picked up a small number of times. The rearrangement joins TRBV14 to TRBJ1-4, with a possible D match to TRBD1 (6 bases). This CDR3 is 15 amino acids long. Germline CDR1 SGHDN, CDR2 FVKESK. Trimming removed 3 bases from V and 0 bases from J, with 8 bases in between. As DNA, the CDR3 is TGTGCCAGCAGCCAGACAGGCGCAACTAATGAAAAACTGTTTTTT. It yields the protein CASSQTGATNEKLFF.

The rearrangement links TRBV5-6 to TRBJ1-1; D not certain. The V end was cut by 2 bases, the J end by 6 bases, with 17 bases between. Germline values: CDR1 SGHDT, CDR2 YYEEEE. This CDR3 is built from 15 residues. The CDR3, as DNA: TGTGCCAGCAGCTTTTTGGTAGGGCCCGACGCTGAAGCTTTCTTT. This sequence encodes CASSFLVGPDAEAFF. The complete variable domain, with remaining parts taken from reference TRBV5-6 and TRBJ1-1, reads DAGVTQSPTHLIKTRGQQVTLRCSPKSGHDTVSWYQQALGQGPQFIFQYYEEEERQRGNFPDRFSGHQFPNYSSELNVNALLLGDSALYLCASSFLVGPDAEAFFGQGTRLTVV.